The T cell receptor (beta chain) under discussion was sequenced for a study of CD8 T cells in ankylosing spondylitis. Study outcomes and limitations: According to the report, clones linked to the disease were significantly enriched in matched synovial fluid samples taken from ankylosing spondylitis patients.

TCRdb used MiXCR to reprocess the 5' RACE reads, holding one entry per CDR3 protein. The table shows a few hundred thousand distinct CDR3 sequences, with roughly 10% occurring only once. CDR1 is SGHAT and CDR2 is FQDESV in the germline V gene (reference sequence). J was trimmed by 7 bases and V by 1 base; bases with no gene match: 8. The CDR3 length is 15 residues. Regarding this clonotype: The antigen remains unidentified.

The receptor was derived from a male donor with ankylosing spondylitis or in good health (not recorded which). V and J are TRBV11-1 and TRBJ1-2; 8 bases align to TRBD1. The sample taken for sequencing was blood, either unsorted or a sorted T cell fraction (not recorded which). CDR3 loop: CASSLEPGQGGGYTF. The CDR3 coding sequence is TGTGCCAGCAGCTTAGAACCAGGACAGGGAGGTGGCTACACCTTC. Based on the CDR3 plus reference TRBV11-1 and TRBJ1-2, the full variable domain is EAEVAQSPRYKITEKSQAVAFWCDPISGHATLYWYRQILGQGPELLVQFQDESVVDDSQLPKDRFSAERLKGVDSTLKIQPAELGDSAMYLCASSLEPGQGGGYTFGSGTRLTVV.